The 28 T cell receptor beta chains in this list originate from one sample, sequenced in a study of human T cells and chemical hapten exposure. Noted time point: pre-sensitization, week 0. This sample's treatment: therapeutic diphenylcyclopropenone sensitization with weekly scalp DPC. TCRdb processed the RACE reads anew with MiXCR; each CDR3 protein has one entry. The table lists roughly 380,000 distinct CDR3 sequences, around 5.5% of them singletons. The sample here was whole blood, taken in connection with sensitization to the hapten diphenylcyclopropenone (DPC). Source of these receptors: a woman between 45 and 60 years old with alopecia areata. Some clones in this sample may be carry-over from other donors' samples.

In this sample, this clonotype turned up a few times. The chain links TRBV24-1 to TRBJ2-1; D is ambiguous. Germline values: CDR1 KGHDR, CDR2 SFDVKD. The length of the CDR3 is 16 residues. With 3 bases removed from V and 2 bases from J, the gap between germline ends came to 13 bases. As DNA, the CDR3 is TGTGCCACCAGTGATGAAGTGCGAGGTCCCTACAATGAGCAGTTCTTC. Translated: CATSDEVRGPYNEQFF.

The V call is TRBV7-2, the J call TRBJ2-1; D is undetermined. CDR1 is SGHTA and CDR2 is FQGNSA in the germline V gene. Deletions cut 1 base from V and 9 bases from J, with 16 bases between. The CDR3 runs 15 residues. The CDR3 protein is CASSLESQVSPEQFF. The DNA for the CDR3 is TGTGCCAGCAGCTTAGAATCTCAGGTCAGTCCTGAGCAGTTCTTC.

This clonotype showed up many times. The chain uses TRBV12-3 or TRBV12-4 and TRBJ2-1; D ambiguous. V dropped 3 bases and J dropped 9 bases, with 12 bases sitting between them. This CDR3 is 13 amino acids long. This CDR3 reads CASSLGSGGEQFF. As DNA, the CDR3 is TGTGCCAGCAGTTTGGGGTCGGGTGGTGAGCAGTTCTTC.

In its sample, this clonotype was seen many times. J is TRBJ2-1 and V is TRBV7-9, with 7 bases aligning to TRBD2. Germline trimming cut 6 bases from V and 9 bases from J; bases unmatched to any gene: 26. The CDR3 is made up of 19 amino acids. CDR1 SEHNR and CDR2 FQNEAQ come from the germline V gene (reference sequence). CDR3 residues: CASSTSQRGLAGVNIEQFF. CDR3 in DNA: TGTGCCAGCAGTACATCCCAGAGGGGCTTGGCGGGAGTTAATATTGAGCAGTTCTTC.

This chain links TRBV6-1 with TRBJ2-2; possibly TRBD1 or TRBD2 for D (7 bases each). Germline V gene lookup returns CDR1 MNHNS and CDR2 SASEGT. V lost 7 bases and J 5 bases, leaving 14 bases between the germline ends. The CDR3 runs 14 residues. Here the CDR3 reads CASKREGATGELFF. CDR3 nucleotide sequence: TGTGCCAGCAAAAGGGAGGGGGCGACCGGGGAGCTGTTTTTT.

This clonotype was seen a few times. The genes are TRBV11-2 and TRBJ2-3; 10 bases line up with TRBD2. This CDR3 is built from 14 residues. With 1 base clipped from V and 8 bases from J, the junction kept 3 bases outside the gene matches. Per germline, CDR1 SGHAT and CDR2 FQNNGV. CDR3 coding DNA: TGTGCCAGCAGCTTAGTTAGCGGGAGGCTTACGCAGTATTTT. Residues: CASSLVSGRLTQYF.

The genes are TRBV28 and TRBJ2-3; a possible D gene is TRBD2 (6 bases). CDR3 length equals 15 residues. Germline V gene sequence: CDR1 MDHEN, CDR2 SYDVKM. The germline V and J ends were trimmed by 6 bases and 2 bases, with 15 bases remaining between them. The CDR3 spells CASSLIAEFTDTQYF. In DNA form, the CDR3 reads TGTGCCAGCAGCCTCATAGCGGAGTTCACAGATACGCAGTATTTT.

Ten or more counts support this clonotype. This chain links TRBV6-5 with TRBJ2-1, with D possibly TRBD2 on 5 matching bases. The V and J ends lost 5 bases and 5 bases respectively, with 10 bases between them. This CDR3 has 13 residues. Germline lookup yields CDR1 MNHEY and CDR2 SVGAGI. The CDR3 reads CASSPRADNEQFF. Here the CDR3 DNA reads TGTGCCAGCAGTCCACGAGCGGACAATGAGCAGTTCTTC.

This clonotype showed up just a few times. V and J are TRBV7-9 and TRBJ1-3, with D perhaps TRBD1 (6 bases). Deletions cut 7 bases from V and 5 bases from J, with 12 bases between. Germline CDR1 SEHNR, CDR2 FQNEAQ (reference sequence). The CDR3 extends over 13 amino acids. The CDR3 protein is CASTEGQRNTIYF. Here the CDR3 DNA reads TGTGCCAGCACCGAGGGACAAAGAAACACCATATATTTT.

This chain connects TRBV27 to TRBJ2-2; 9 bases agree with TRBD2. In germline, CDR1 is MNHEY, CDR2 SMNVEV (reference sequence). The CDR3 extends over 16 amino acids. V shed 5 bases and J 1 base; nucleotides not matched to a gene: 5. The CDR3 DNA reads as TGTGCCAGCAGTCCCCGACTAGCGGAGAACACCGGGGAGCTGTTTTTT. It yields the protein CASSPRLAENTGELFF.

In this sample, this clonotype turned up many times. The genes are TRBV13 and TRBJ2-5; D is uncertain. The CDR3 length is 15 residues. The germline V gene encodes CDR1 PRHDT and CDR2 FYEKMQ (reference sequence). The V end lost 4 bases, the J end lost 1 base, and 13 bases lay between the germline ends. CDR3 sequence reads: CASSWTASAQETQYF. For the CDR3, the DNA is TGTGCCAGCAGCTGGACCGCGAGCGCCCAAGAGACCCAGTACTTC.

This clonotype was picked up a small number of times. The chain joins TRBV25-1 to TRBJ2-7; maybe TRBD1 (6 bases). With 4 bases removed from V and 0 bases from J, the gap between germline ends came to 13 bases. CDR1 is MGHDK and CDR2 is SYGVNS in the germline V gene. The CDR3 sequence is 15 residues long. In DNA form, the CDR3 reads TGTGCCAGCAGTGGGCAAGACAGGAGCTCCTACGAGCAGTACTTC. This gives the protein CASSGQDRSSYEQYF.

This clonotype was observed a handful of times. This sequence joins TRBV27 and TRBJ2-1, with TRBD2 matching 9 bases. The CDR3 length is 15 residues. The germline gives CDR1 MNHEY, CDR2 SMNVEV (reference sequence). J lost 8 bases, V lost 3 bases, and 8 bases had no gene match. The DNA of the CDR3 is TGTGCCAGCAGTTTCCAAATAGCGGGAGTCTATGAGCAGTTCTTC. Amino acids: CASSFQIAGVYEQFF.

This clonotype was observed a handful of times. This chain links TRBV9 with TRBJ1-3; D gene ambiguous. The CDR3 extends over 18 amino acids. Germline loops: CDR1 SGDLS, CDR2 YYNGEE. The V and J ends lost 4 bases and 3 bases respectively, with 23 bases between them. The CDR3 DNA reads TGTGCCAGCAGCCCACCGGCCCGGGATGGCATAGGTGGAAACACCATATATTTT. Protein: CASSPPARDGIGGNTIYF.

This clonotype was observed many times. The chain combines TRBV29-1 with TRBJ2-3, with D possibly being TRBD2 (6 bases). The CDR3 consists of 14 residues. Germline-derived CDR1 and CDR2 are SQVTM and ANQGSEA. The CDR3 DNA follows: TGCAGTACGGGGGACCCCTTTAGCACAGATACGCAGTATTTT. Amino acids: CSTGDPFSTDTQYF.

The rearrangement uses TRBV7-9 and TRBJ2-1; 8 bases agree with TRBD1. Per the germline V gene, CDR1 is SEHNR and CDR2 is FQNEAQ (reference sequence). CDR3 length: 16 residues. The J segment lost 0 bases and the V segment lost 5 bases, leaving 6 bases of the junction unmatched. Here the CDR3 reads CASSLGQGLSYNEQFF. The CDR3 DNA follows: TGTGCCAGCAGCCTAGGACAGGGACTCTCCTACAATGAGCAGTTCTTC.

This rearrangement joins TRBV12-3 or TRBV12-4 to TRBJ2-1; D is undetermined. This CDR3 has 13 residues. V was trimmed by 2 bases and J by 15 bases, leaving 17 bases between them. CDR3 bases: TGTGCCAGCAGTTTATCCACGTTTCCAGTCGGGTTCTTC. As protein: CASSLSTFPVGFF.

This clonotype was recorded a few times. The V call is TRBV13, the J call TRBJ1-1; D might be TRBD1 (6 bases). In germline, CDR1 is PRHDT, CDR2 FYEKMQ (reference sequence). Deletions cut 8 bases from V and 0 bases from J, with 22 bases between. CDR3 length equals 17 residues. The DNA for the CDR3 is TGTGCCAGCGACGTAGGTGACAGGCGGCCCATGAACACTGAAGCTTTCTTT. This sequence encodes CASDVGDRRPMNTEAFF.

This clonotype was seen repeatedly, ten times or more. The chain is built from TRBV5-1 and TRBJ2-5; D remains unclear. The V gene's germline CDR1 is SGHRS and CDR2 YFSETQ. V was cut by 0 bases and J by 0 bases, with 9 bases left in between. This CDR3 is built from 15 residues. The CDR3 sequence is CASSLAIGYQETQYF. Here the CDR3 DNA reads TGCGCCAGCAGCTTGGCCATCGGCTACCAAGAGACCCAGTACTTC.

This clonotype was detected many times. V and J are TRBV29-1 and TRBJ2-1; the D gene is possibly TRBD2 (7 bases). The germline V gene has CDR1 SQVTM and CDR2 ANQGSEA. This CDR3 is 12 amino acids long. Trimming took off 4 bases at V and 8 bases at J, with 12 bases between the two ends. The DNA for the CDR3 is TGCAGCGTTGGGGAGGGGGTCCATGAGCAGTTCTTC. As protein: CSVGEGVHEQFF.

Ten or more counts support this clonotype. The rearrangement uses TRBV7-3 and TRBJ2-1; 12 nucleotides match TRBD2. CDR1 SGHTA and CDR2 FQGTGA come from the germline V gene. J lost 7 bases, V lost 2 bases, and 3 bases had no gene match. The CDR3 loop spans 15 amino acids. The CDR3 loop is CASSLLAGGLNEQFF. The CDR3 DNA is TGTGCCAGCAGCTTACTAGCGGGGGGGCTAAATGAGCAGTTCTTC.

In its sample, this clonotype was seen many times. The rearrangement links TRBV7-8 to TRBJ1-4; D gene unclear. V dropped 0 bases and J dropped 0 bases, with 8 bases sitting between them. The CDR3 contains 16 residues. Germline loops: CDR1 SGHVS, CDR2 FQNEAQ. In nucleotides, the CDR3 is TGTGCCAGCAGCTTAGCCCGGCTTGCAACTAATGAAAAACTGTTTTTT. Translated, it gives CASSLARLATNEKLFF. The variable domain in full, with the rest retrieved from reference TRBV7-8 and TRBJ1-4, is GAGVSQSPRYKVAKRGQDVALRCDPISGHVSLFWYQQALGQGPEFLTYFQNEAQLDKSGLPSDRFFAERPEGSVSTLKIQRTQQEDSAVYLCASSLARLATNEKLFFGSGTQLSVL.

This clonotype was picked up a small number of times. The chain links TRBV6-5 to TRBJ2-7; D perhaps matches TRBD2 (6 bases). V was cut by 0 bases and J by 0 bases, with 9 bases left in between. Germline CDR1 is MNHEY and CDR2 is SVGAGI. CDR3 size: 15 residues. The DNA of the CDR3 is TGTGCCAGCAGTTACTCTGGGGAGGACTCCTACGAGCAGTACTTC. It specifies CASSYSGEDSYEQYF.

The J gene is TRBJ1-1, the V gene TRBV20-1, with D hard to call. The germline V gene encodes CDR1 DFQATT and CDR2 SNEGSKA (reference sequence). The CDR3 totals 12 residues. V was trimmed by 1 base and J by 7 bases, leaving 10 bases between them. In DNA form, the CDR3 reads TGCAGTGCTAGAGGGACTCTTCTTGAAGCTTTCTTT. It is translated as CSARGTLLEAFF.

This clonotype was recorded at least ten times. The chain has TRBV7-2 and TRBJ2-1; weak D call: TRBD2 (6 bases). The CDR3 runs 13 residues. The germline V gene encodes CDR1 SGHTA and CDR2 FQGNSA. The V gene lost 5 bases and the J gene lost 6 bases, with 11 bases spanning the gap. The chain's CDR3 is CASSPTSLNEQFF. The CDR3 nucleotides read TGTGCCAGCAGCCCCACTAGCCTCAATGAGCAGTTCTTC. Full variable domain (missing parts from reference TRBV7-2 and TRBJ2-1): GAGVSQSPSNKVTEKGKDVELRCDPISGHTALYWYRQSLGQGLEFLIYFQGNSAPDKSGLPSDRFSAERTGGSVSTLTIQRTQQEDSAVYLCASSPTSLNEQFFGPGTRLTVL.

This clonotype was seen a few times. V and J are TRBV7-2 and TRBJ2-6, with D maybe TRBD1 (6 bases). The CDR3 contains 16 residues. Germline V CDR1 and CDR2: SGHTA, FQGNSA. Trimming removed 4 bases from V and 6 bases from J, with 16 bases in between. The CDR3 is CASSSEGTIKANVLTF. The CDR3 DNA follows: TGTGCCAGCAGCTCCGAGGGGACAATCAAGGCCAACGTCCTGACTTTC.

This clonotype has just a few counts. The chain links TRBV9 to TRBJ2-5, with a possible D match to TRBD2 (5 bases). CDR3 length equals 13 residues. Looked up from germline, CDR1 is SGDLS and CDR2 is YYNGEE. V was shortened by 3 bases and J by 0 bases, with 6 bases between the two germline ends. The CDR3 bases are TGTGCCAGCAGCGAAGCGGACCAAGAGACCCAGTACTTC. Translating it yields CASSEADQETQYF. Combining the CDR3 with reference TRBV9 and TRBJ2-5 gives the whole variable domain DSGVTQTPKHLITATGQRVTLRCSPRSGDLSVYWYQQSLDQGLQFLIQYYNGEERAKGNILERFSAQQFPDLHSELNLSSLELGDSALYFCASSEADQETQYFGPGTRLLVL.

This clonotype was seen repeatedly, ten times or more. V and J are TRBV18 and TRBJ2-7; possible D gene TRBD2, 6 bases. This CDR3 comprises 16 residues. CDR1 and CDR2 from the germline V gene are KGHSH and LQKENI. Trimming removed 4 bases from V and 1 base from J, with 17 bases in between. CDR3 nucleotides: TGTGCCAGCTCACGCTGGACGGGGGAGACGTCCTACGAGCAGTACTTC. Protein: CASSRWTGETSYEQYF.